Listed below are T cell receptor beta chains from one sample, sequenced in a study of T-cell memory formation after mild COVID-19. TCRdb re-called the 5' RACE reads with MiXCR, one entry per CDR3 protein. The sample has some 110,000 distinct CDR3 sequences; about 18% are singletons. Source material: PBMCs or a T cell subset sorted from them (not recorded which). The receptors shown here come from an adult woman who had mild COVID-19 (a few samples of this study predate the infection). Cell type and time point are not known. CDR3s leave out the opening cysteine and the closing phenylalanine or tryptophan.

j_call: TRBJ2-7
v_call: TRBV6-6
cdr3_length: 9
cdr3_aa: ASTLHGEQY

j_call: TRBJ1-2
v_call: TRBV6-5
cdr3_length: 12
cdr3_aa: ASSYWDGDYGYT

j_call: TRBJ2-3
v_call: TRBV24-1
cdr3_length: 16
cdr3_aa: ATSDYKRTSLSWDTQY

j_call: TRBJ2-3
v_call: TRBV9
cdr3_length: 13
cdr3_aa: ASSVVGDVTDTQY

j_call: TRBJ1-1
v_call: TRBV29-1
cdr3_length: 11
cdr3_aa: SGGTGGDTEAF

j_call: TRBJ2-3
v_call: TRBV2
cdr3_length: 11
cdr3_aa: ASSVGITDTQY

j_call: TRBJ2-5
v_call: TRBV7-2
cdr3_length: 13
cdr3_aa: ASSYIQGLMETQY

j_call: TRBJ2-7
v_call: TRBV6-2/TRBV6-3
cdr3_length: 14
cdr3_aa: ASSLGTGYLTYEQY

j_call: TRBJ2-7
v_call: TRBV4-1
cdr3_length: 12
cdr3_aa: ASSPPSAVYEQY

j_call: TRBJ2-7
v_call: TRBV7-9
cdr3_length: 11
cdr3_aa: ASSSGPTSEQY

j_call: TRBJ2-7
v_call: TRBV19
cdr3_length: 10
cdr3_aa: ASSFPYEEQY

j_call: TRBJ2-7
v_call: TRBV6-2/TRBV6-3
cdr3_length: 14
cdr3_aa: ASSYYIREIPYEQY

j_call: TRBJ2-7
v_call: TRBV6-5
cdr3_length: 12
cdr3_aa: ASSYREAAYEQY

j_call: TRBJ2-2
v_call: TRBV7-9
cdr3_length: 14
cdr3_aa: AGSLVLAGDTGELF

j_call: TRBJ2-1
v_call: TRBV12-3/TRBV12-4
cdr3_length: 16
cdr3_aa: ASSFVFLVPSSYNEQF

j_call: TRBJ1-1
v_call: TRBV5-5
cdr3_length: 12
cdr3_aa: ASSLVTRGTEAF

j_call: TRBJ2-2
v_call: TRBV5-6
cdr3_length: 12
cdr3_aa: ASSFISGMGELF

j_call: TRBJ2-7
v_call: TRBV9
cdr3_length: 13
cdr3_aa: ASSVEGSGPYEQY

j_call: TRBJ2-5
v_call: TRBV15
cdr3_length: 12
cdr3_aa: ATSSSSGRETQY

j_call: TRBJ1-4
v_call: TRBV4-2
cdr3_length: 16
cdr3_aa: ASSQEESASATNEKLF

j_call: TRBJ2-7
v_call: TRBV19
cdr3_length: 11
cdr3_aa: ASSTGGYYEQY

j_call: TRBJ1-1
v_call: TRBV5-1
cdr3_length: 10
cdr3_aa: ASSLEGVEAF

j_call: TRBJ2-7
v_call: TRBV4-3
cdr3_length: 15
cdr3_aa: ASSQGLGDSFSYEQY

j_call: TRBJ2-7
v_call: TRBV20-1
cdr3_length: 11
cdr3_aa: SVAGLTPYEQY

j_call: TRBJ1-2
v_call: TRBV12-3/TRBV12-4
cdr3_length: 10
cdr3_aa: ASSPPGGGYT

j_call: TRBJ1-1
v_call: TRBV27
cdr3_length: 11
cdr3_aa: ASSPDSNTEAF

j_call: TRBJ2-1
v_call: TRBV29-1
cdr3_length: 13
cdr3_aa: SVDLGGSSYNEQF

j_call: TRBJ1-2
v_call: TRBV4-3
cdr3_length: 14
cdr3_aa: ASSQDWDSQPYGYT

j_call: TRBJ2-1
v_call: TRBV7-9
cdr3_length: 13
cdr3_aa: ASSPPEGPRGEQF

j_call: TRBJ2-3
v_call: TRBV4-1
cdr3_length: 15
cdr3_aa: ASSQVVYRGYDDTQY

j_call: TRBJ2-1
v_call: TRBV4-1
cdr3_length: 11
cdr3_aa: ASSPEGANEQF

j_call: TRBJ2-1
v_call: TRBV5-1
cdr3_length: 13
cdr3_aa: ASSLIGETYNEQF

j_call: TRBJ2-1
v_call: TRBV21-1
cdr3_length: 16
cdr3_aa: ASTQTPRALKTYNEQF